This TCR beta chain came from a study of T cell responses to AZD1222 COVID-19 vaccine. The CDR3 sequence is 16 residues long. Germline V gene sequence: CDR1 SGDLS, CDR2 YYNGEE. V lost 0 bases and J 0 bases, leaving 10 bases between the germline ends. Assay used: immunoSEQ multiplex PCR; TCRdb lists only in-frame clones, some missing. The data show roughly 100,000 clones, 80% to 90% seen once. Sequenced here: peripheral blood, sampled 28 days after the second AZD1222 dose. The V gene is TRBV9, the J gene TRBJ2-1; D is undetermined. The receptor was isolated from an adult who received the AZD1222 COVID-19 vaccine. The CDR3 region has the DNA TGTGCCAGCAGCGTAGAAGAGCTGAGCTCCTACAATGAGCAGTTCTTC. Its translation is CASSVEELSSYNEQFF.